This T cell receptor (beta chain) was obtained from a study of early T cells in non-severe SARS-CoV-2 infection. As for the study in general: Alpha and beta chains were unpaired, from unsorted whole-blood bulk RNA. Study results and caveats: Matches to VDJdb favored anti-spike CD8 responses and missed private and CD4 specificities.

The CDR3 consists of 16 residues. Germline values: CDR1 LGHNA, CDR2 YNFKEQ. The ends lost 4 bases at V and 3 bases at J; junction bases unmatched: 10. A remark on this clonotype: Its antigen is not identified. A read error is possible here, since a much larger clone lies one base away.

Individual cDNA molecules were tagged with unique molecular identifiers. TCRdb re-called the 5' RACE reads through MiXCR, storing one row per CDR3 protein. Of around 26,000 distinct CDR3 sequences listed, less than 5% were seen once; the top ten hold 6% to 6.5%. The source material was whole blood. The chain uses TRBV4-2 and TRBJ2-7; 9 bases agree with TRBD1. This clonotype was obtained from an adult who was a healthcare worker with PCR-confirmed SARS-CoV-2 infection or an uninfected control (not recorded which). CDR3 in DNA: TGTGCCAGCAGCCGTTCCGGGACAGGGAATGTCTACGAGCAGTACTTC. Its translation: CASSRSGTGNVYEQYF.